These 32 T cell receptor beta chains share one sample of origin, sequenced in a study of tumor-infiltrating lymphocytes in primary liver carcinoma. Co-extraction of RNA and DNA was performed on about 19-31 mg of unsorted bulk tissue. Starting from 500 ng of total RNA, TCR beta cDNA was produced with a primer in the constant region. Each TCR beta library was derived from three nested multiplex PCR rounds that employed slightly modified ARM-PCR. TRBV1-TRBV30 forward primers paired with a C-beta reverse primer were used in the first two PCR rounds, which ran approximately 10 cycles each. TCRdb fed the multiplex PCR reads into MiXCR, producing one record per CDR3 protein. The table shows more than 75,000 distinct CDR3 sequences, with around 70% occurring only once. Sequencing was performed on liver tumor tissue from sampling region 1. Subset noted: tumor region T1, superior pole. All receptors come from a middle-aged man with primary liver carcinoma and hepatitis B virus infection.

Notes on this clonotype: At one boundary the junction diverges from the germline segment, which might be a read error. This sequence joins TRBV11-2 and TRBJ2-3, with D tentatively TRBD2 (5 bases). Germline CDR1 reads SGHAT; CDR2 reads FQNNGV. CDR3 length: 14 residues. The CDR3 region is CASSPDSPSDTQYF. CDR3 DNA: TGTGCCAGCAGTCCGGACTCCCCGTCAGATACTCAGTATTTT.

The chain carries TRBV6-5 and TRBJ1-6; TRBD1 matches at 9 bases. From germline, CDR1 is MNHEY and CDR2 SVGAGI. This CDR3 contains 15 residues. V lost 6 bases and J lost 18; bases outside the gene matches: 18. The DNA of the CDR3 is TGTGCCAGCAGCCCAGGGACAGGGTCTTCTTCACCCACCCACTTT. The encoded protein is CASSPGTGSSSPTHF.

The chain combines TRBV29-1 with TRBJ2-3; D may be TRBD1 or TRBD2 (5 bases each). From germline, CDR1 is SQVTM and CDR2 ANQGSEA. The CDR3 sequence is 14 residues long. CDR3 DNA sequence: TGCAGGGTAACGGCGCCCTTGGGGGCAGATACGCAGTATTTT. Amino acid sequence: CRVTAPLGADTQYF.

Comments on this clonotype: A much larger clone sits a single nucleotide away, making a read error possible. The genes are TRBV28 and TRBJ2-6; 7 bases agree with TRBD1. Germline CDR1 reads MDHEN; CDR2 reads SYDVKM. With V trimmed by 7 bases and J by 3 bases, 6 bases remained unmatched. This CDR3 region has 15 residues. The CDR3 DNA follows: TGTGCCAGCATCCCACAGGGGTATGGGGCCAACGTCCTGACTTTC. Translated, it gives CASIPQGYGANVLTF.

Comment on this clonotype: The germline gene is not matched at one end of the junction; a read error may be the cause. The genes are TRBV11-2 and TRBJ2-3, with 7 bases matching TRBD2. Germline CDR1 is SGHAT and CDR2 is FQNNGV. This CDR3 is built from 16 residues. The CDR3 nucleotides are TGTGCCATCAGCCCCCCGACTAGCAGCAGCACAGGTACGCAGTATTTT. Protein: CAISPPTSSSTGTQYF.

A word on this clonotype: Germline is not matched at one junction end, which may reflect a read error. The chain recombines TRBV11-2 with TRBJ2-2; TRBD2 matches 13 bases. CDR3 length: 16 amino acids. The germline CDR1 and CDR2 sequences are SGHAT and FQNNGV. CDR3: CTSSTSGRANTGELFF. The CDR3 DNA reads TGTACCAGCAGCACTAGCGGGAGGGCGAACACCGGGGAGCTGTTTTTT.

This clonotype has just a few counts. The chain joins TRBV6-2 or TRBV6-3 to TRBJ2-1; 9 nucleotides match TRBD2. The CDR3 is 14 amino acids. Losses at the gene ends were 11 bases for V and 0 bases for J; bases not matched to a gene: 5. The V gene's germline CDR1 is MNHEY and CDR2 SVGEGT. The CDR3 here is CAVAGEDSYNEQFF. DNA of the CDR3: TGTGCCGTAGCGGGGGAGGACTCCTACAATGAGCAGTTCTTC.

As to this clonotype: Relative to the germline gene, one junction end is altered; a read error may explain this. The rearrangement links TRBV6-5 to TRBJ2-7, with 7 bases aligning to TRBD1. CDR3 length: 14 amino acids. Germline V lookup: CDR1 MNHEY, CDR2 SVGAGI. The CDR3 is CASCYSGQDGEQYF. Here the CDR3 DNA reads TGTGCCAGCTGTTACTCCGGACAGGATGGAGAGCAGTACTTC.

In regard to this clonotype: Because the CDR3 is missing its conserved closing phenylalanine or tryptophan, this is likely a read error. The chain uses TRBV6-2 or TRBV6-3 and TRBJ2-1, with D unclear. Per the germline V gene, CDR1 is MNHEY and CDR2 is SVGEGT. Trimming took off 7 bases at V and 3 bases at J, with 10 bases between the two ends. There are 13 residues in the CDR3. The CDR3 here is CASNLENYNEQFC. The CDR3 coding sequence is TGTGCCAGCAATTTAGAGAACTACAATGAGCAGTTCTGC.

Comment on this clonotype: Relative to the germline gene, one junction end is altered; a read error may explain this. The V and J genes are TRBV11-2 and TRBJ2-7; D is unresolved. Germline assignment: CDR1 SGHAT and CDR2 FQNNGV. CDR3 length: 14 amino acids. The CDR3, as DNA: TGTGCCAGCATCTTAACCGGCGTAGCCTACGAGCAGTACTTC. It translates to CASILTGVAYEQYF.

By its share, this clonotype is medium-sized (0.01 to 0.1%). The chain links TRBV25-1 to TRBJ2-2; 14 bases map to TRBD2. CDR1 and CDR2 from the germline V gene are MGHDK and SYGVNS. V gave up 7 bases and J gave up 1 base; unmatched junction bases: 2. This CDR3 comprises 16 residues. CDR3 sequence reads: CASKGLAGGNTGELFF. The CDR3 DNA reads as TGTGCCAGCAAAGGACTAGCGGGAGGGAACACCGGGGAGCTGTTTTTT.

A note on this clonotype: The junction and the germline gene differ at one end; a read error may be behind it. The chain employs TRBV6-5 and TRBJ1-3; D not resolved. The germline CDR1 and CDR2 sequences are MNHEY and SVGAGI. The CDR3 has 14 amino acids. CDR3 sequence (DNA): TGTGCCAGCAGACTAACGACTGCAGGAAACATCATATATTTT. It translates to CASRLTTAGNIIYF.

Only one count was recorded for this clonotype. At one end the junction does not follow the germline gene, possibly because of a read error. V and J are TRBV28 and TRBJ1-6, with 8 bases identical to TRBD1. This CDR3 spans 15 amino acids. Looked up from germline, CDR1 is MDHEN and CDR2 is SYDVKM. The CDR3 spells CAGSSGGEGNSPLHF. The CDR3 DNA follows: TGCGCCGGGAGTTCAGGGGGCGAAGGAAATTCACCCCTCCACTTT.

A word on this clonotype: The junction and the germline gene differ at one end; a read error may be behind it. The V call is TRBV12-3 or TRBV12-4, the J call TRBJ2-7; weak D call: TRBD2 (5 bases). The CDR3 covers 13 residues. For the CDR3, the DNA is TGTGCCAGCACCCGACGGGAATACTATGGGCAGTATTTC. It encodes CASTRREYYGQYF.

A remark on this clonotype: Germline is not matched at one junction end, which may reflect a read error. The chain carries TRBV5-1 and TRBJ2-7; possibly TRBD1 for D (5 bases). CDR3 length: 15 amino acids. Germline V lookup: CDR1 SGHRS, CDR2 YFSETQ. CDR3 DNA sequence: TGCGCCAGTAGCTTGGAACAGGCGGTAGGCTACGAGCAGTACTTC. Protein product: CASSLEQAVGYEQYF.

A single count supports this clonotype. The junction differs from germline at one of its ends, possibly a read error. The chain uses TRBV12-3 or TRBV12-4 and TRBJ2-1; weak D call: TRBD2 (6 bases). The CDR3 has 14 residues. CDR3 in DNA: TGTGCCGGCAGTACTACCGGGAGTTCCGATGAGCAGTTCTTC. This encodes CAGSTTGSSDEQFF.

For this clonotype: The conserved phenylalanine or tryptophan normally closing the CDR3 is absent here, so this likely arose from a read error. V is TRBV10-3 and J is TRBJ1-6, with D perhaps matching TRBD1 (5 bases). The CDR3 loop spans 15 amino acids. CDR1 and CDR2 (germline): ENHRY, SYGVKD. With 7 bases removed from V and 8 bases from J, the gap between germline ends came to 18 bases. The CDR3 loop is CAIKLGQGLDSPLHI. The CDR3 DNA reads TGTGCCATCAAACTTGGACAAGGTCTGGATTCACCCCTCCACATT.

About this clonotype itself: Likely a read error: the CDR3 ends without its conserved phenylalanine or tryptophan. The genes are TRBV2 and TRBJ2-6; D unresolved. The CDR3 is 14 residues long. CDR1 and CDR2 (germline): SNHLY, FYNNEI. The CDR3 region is CARSDISGANVLTI. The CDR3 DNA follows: TGTGCCAGGAGTGACATCTCTGGGGCCAACGTCCTGACTATC.

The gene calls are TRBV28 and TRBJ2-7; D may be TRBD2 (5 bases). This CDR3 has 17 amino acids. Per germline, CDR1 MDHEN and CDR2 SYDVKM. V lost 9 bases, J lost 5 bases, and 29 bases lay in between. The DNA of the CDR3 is TGTGCCAGTCTCTCAAGAGGGATCGGGTCCTTTTCGGACGAGCAGTACTTC. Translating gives CASLSRGIGSFSDEQYF.

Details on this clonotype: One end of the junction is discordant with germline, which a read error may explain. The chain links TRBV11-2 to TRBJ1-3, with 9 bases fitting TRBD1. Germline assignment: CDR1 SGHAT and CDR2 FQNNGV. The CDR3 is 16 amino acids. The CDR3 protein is CASIIEGQGYGNTIYF. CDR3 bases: TGTGCCAGCATCATAGAGGGACAGGGATACGGAAACACCATTTATTTT.

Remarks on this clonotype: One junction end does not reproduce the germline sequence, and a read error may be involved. DNA of the CDR3: TGTGCCAGCAGTACAGGGGAAATCCATGAGCAGTTATTC. It codes for CASSTGEIHEQLF. The gene calls are TRBV12-3 or TRBV12-4 and TRBJ2-1; 7 positions agree with TRBD1. The CDR3 is 13 amino acids.

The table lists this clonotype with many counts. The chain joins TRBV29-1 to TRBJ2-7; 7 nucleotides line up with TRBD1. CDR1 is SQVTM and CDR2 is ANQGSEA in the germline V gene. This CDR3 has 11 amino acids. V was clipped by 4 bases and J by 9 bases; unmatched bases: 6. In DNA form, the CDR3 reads TGCAGCGTTGGGACAGGTTCACGGCAGTACTTC. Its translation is CSVGTGSRQYF.

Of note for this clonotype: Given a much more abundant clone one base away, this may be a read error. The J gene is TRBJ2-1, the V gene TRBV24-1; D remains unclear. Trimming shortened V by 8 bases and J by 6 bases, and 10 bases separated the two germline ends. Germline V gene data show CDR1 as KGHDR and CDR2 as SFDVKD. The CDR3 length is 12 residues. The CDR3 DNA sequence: TGTGCCACCAATGAAACGCGCAATGAGCAGTTCTTC. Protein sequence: CATNETRNEQFF.

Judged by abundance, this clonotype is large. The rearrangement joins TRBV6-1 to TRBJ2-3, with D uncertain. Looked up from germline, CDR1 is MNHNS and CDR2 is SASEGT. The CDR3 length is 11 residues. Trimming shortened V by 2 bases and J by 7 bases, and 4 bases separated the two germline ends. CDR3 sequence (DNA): TGTGCCAGCAGTGAACGGCATACGCAGTATTTT. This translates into CASSERHTQYF.

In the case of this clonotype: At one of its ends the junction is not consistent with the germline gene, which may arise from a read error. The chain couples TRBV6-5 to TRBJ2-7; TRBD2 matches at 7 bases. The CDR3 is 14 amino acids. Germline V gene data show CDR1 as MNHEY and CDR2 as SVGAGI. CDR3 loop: CTSSSRGGEVGQYF. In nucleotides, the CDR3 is TGTACCAGCAGTTCCCGTGGGGGGGAGGTAGGGCAGTACTTC.

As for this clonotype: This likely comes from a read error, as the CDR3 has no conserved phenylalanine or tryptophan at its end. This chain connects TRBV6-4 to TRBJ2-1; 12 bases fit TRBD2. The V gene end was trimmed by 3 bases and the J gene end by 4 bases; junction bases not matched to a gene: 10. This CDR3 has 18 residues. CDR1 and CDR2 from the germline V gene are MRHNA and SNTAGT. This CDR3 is CASSDPPLTSGRYNEQFL. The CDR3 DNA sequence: TGTGCCAGCAGTGATCCCCCTCTGACTAGCGGGAGATACAATGAGCAGTTCTTA.

CDR3 region: CASSLRLPANEQYF. Written as DNA, the CDR3 is TGTGCCAGCAGTTTAAGGCTACCCGCAAACGAGCAGTACTTC. The chain recombines TRBV12-3 or TRBV12-4 with TRBJ2-7; D call uncertain. There are 14 residues in the CDR3. The V end lost 2 bases, the J end lost 5 bases, and 13 bases lay between the germline ends.

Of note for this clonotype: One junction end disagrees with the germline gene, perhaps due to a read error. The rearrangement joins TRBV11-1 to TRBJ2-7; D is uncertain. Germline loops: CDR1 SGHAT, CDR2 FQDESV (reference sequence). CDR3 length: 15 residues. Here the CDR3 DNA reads TGTCCCAGCAGCCAATATTCGGAATGGGGCTACGAGCAGTACTTC. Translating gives CPSSQYSEWGYEQYF.

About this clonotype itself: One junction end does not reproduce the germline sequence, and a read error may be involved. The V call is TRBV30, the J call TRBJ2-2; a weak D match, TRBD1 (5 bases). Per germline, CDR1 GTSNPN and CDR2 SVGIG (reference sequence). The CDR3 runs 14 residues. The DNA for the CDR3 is TGTGCCTGTCTGGGGCTCAGCATCACCGAGGAGCTGTTTTTT. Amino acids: CACLGLSITEELFF.

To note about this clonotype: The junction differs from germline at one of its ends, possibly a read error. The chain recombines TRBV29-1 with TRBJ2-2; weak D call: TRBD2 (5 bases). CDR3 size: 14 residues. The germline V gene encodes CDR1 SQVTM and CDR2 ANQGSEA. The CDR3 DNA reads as TGCAGCGTTGCGAGACAATGGAACACCGGGGAGCTGTTATTT. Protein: CSVARQWNTGELLF.

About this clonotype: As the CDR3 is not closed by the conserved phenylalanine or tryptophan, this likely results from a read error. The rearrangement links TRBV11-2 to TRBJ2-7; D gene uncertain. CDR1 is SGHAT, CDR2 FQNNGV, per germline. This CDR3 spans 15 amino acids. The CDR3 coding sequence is TGTGCCAGCAGCCTATCTGTGGGAATATCCTATGAGCAGTACATA. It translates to CASSLSVGISYEQYI.

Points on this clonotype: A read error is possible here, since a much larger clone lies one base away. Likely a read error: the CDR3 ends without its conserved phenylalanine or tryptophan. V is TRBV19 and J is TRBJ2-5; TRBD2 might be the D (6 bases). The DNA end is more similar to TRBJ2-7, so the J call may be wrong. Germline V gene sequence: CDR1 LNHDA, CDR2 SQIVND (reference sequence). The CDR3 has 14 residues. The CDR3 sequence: CASSIVLARYEQYS. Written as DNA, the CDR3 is TGTGCCAGTAGTATAGTCCTAGCGAGATACGAGCAGTACTCC.